The T cell receptor beta chain under discussion was sequenced for a study of blood T cell repertoires in COVID-19 (TCRdb year 2020). Regarding the study in general: Collaborator samples came from the United States, Italy and Spain and covered acute and convalescent phases of COVID-19. Where available, HLA class I and class II types were taken from metadata supplied by the sample provider and were not determined by assay-based typing. Subjects who had been exposed to COVID-19, were actively infected with it, or had recovered from it provided the deeply sampled blood TCRbeta repertoires that made up the dataset. The prospective study material was composed of cDNA or gDNA derived from T cells, B-cell-depleted T cells, or PBMCs. The samples were drawn from the first 160 participants of the ongoing ImmuneRACE study and from 1,254 subjects provided by 6 global collaborators. The repertoires were released in a freely available public database intended as a resource for research on the immune response to SARS-CoV-2. Nearly every sample came with metadata listing a de-identified subject ID, COVID-19 status, age in years and sex. What the study reported, not specific to this receptor: The quantity of clinical and demographic metadata differed by source and by participant and was supplied without curation.

In the case of this clone: The antigen it recognizes is unknown. The junction departs from the called germline gene at one end, perhaps through a read error.

Sequences MNHNY (CDR1) and SVGAGI (CDR2) are obtained from the germline V gene (reference sequence). Its CDR3 holds 11 amino acids, cysteine through phenylalanine. Only CDR3 DNA remains: 33 bases, in frame from the first base. TCRbeta CDR3 regions were amplified from genomic DNA by means of the immunoSEQ Assay, a bias-controlled multiplex PCR. The authors' pipeline ran thus. Nucleated cell counts per sample were estimated from amplification of reference gene primers within the assay. To quantify the absolute abundance of each unique TCRbeta CDR3 rearrangement, sequence reads were collapsed and filtered. For each sample, productive Simpson clonality was calculated by taking the square root of Simpson's diversity index across productive rearrangements. As stored in TCRdb, this immuneACCESS dataset retains in-frame rearrangements with V and J assigned. A fraction of the clones does not appear; measured against another copy, unresolved V genes explain less than half of the discrepancy, and the remainder lacks a known reason. The V and J calls and the clone size are those of that table, but D and trimming were determined from the DNA. Counted in this sample were about 18,000 clones; about 90% of them appeared once. Jointly, the top ten make up 49% of the sample.

Collaborating institutions collected whole blood in K2EDTA tubes following their own protocols. For TCRbeta analysis, collaborators shipped samples as frozen whole blood, isolated PBMCs, or DNA extracted from either of those sample types. This TCR came from a human donor in a cohort sampled during active COVID-19. Specimen: peripheral blood. Recombination connected TRBV6-6 to TRBJ1-2, and 10 junctional nucleotides match TRBD1. The sequenced DNA: TGTGCCAGCAGTGCCGGGACAGGGGTCCCCTTC. Its protein is CASSAGTGVPF.